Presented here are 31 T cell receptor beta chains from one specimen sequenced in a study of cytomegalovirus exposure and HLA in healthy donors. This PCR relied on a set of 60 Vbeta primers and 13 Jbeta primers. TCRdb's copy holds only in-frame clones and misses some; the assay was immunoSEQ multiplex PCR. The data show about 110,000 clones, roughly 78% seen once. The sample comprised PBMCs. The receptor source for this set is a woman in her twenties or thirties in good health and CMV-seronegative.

In nucleotides, the CDR3 is TGTGCCAGTAGTAGCCAGCGGGAGCGTCGCGAGCAGTACTTC. This translates into CASSSQRERREQYF. V gene TRBV19 combines with J gene TRBJ2-7; 8 bases are shared with TRBD2. In germline, CDR1 is LNHDA, CDR2 SQIVND (reference sequence). V shed 4 bases and J 6 bases; nucleotides not matched to a gene: 8. The length of the CDR3 is 14 residues.

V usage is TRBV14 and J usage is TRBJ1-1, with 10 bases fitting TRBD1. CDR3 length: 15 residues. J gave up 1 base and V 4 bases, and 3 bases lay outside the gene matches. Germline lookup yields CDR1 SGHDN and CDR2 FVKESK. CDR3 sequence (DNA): TGTGCCAGCAGCCCAGGGGACAGGGGGAACACTGAAGCTTTCTTT. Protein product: CASSPGDRGNTEAFF. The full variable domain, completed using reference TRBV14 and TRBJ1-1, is EAGVTQFPSHSVIEKGQTVTLRCDPISGHDNLYWYRRVMGKEIKFLLHFVKESKQDESGMPNNRFLAERTGGTYSTLKVQPAELEDSGVYFCASSPGDRGNTEAFFGQGTRLTVV.

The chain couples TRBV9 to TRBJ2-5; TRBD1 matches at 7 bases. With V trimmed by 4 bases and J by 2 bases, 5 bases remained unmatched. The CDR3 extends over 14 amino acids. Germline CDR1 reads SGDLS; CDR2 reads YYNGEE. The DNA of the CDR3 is TGTGCCAGCAGCAAGACAGGGAGACAAGAGACCCAGTACTTC. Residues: CASSKTGRQETQYF.

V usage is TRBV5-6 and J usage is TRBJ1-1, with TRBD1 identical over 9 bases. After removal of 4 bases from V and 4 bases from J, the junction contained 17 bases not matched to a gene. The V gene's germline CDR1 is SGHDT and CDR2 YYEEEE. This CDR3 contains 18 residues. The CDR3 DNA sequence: TGTGCCAGCAGCCCCGCGCGTACAGGGGGCGTCCGTCGCACTGAAGCTTTCTTT. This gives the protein CASSPARTGGVRRTEAFF.

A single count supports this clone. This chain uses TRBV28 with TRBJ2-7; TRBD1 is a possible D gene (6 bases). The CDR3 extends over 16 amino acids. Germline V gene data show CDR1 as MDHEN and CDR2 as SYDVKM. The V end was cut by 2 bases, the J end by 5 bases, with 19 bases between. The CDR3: CASSLEGDGRRDEQYF. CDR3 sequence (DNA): TGTGCCAGCAGTTTAGAGGGGGACGGGCGTCGGGACGAGCAGTACTTC.

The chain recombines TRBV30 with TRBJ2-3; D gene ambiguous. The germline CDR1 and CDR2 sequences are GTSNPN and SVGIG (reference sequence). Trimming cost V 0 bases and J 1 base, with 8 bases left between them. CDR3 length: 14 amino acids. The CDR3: CAWSVSIGTDTQYF. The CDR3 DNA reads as TGTGCCTGGAGTGTAAGTATAGGCACAGATACGCAGTATTTT. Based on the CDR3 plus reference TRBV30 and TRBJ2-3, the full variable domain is SQTIHQWPATLVQPVGSPLSLECTVEGTSNPNLYWYRQAAGRGLQLLFYSVGIGQISSEVPQNLSASRPQDRQFILSSKKLLLSDSGFYLCAWSVSIGTDTQYFGPGTRLTVL.

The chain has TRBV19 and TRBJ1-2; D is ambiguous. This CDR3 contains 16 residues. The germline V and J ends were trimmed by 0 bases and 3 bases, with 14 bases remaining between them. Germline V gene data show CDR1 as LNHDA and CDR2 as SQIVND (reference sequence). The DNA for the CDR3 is TGTGCCAGTAGTATAGATCTAGAGGAGAGTTACTATGGCTACACCTTC. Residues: CASSIDLEESYYGYTF.

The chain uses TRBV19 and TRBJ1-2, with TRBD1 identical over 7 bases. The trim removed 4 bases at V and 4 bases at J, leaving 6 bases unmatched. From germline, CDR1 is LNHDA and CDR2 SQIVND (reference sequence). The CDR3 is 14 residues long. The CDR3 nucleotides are TGTGCCAGTAGTAATTCGGGACAGACCTATGGCTACACCTTC. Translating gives CASSNSGQTYGYTF.

CDR3 coding DNA: TGTGCCGCCCAACCGGGACTAGAAGGAACCTACGAGCAGTACTTC. Translation: CAAQPGLEGTYEQYF. The chain employs TRBV10-3 and TRBJ2-7; TRBD2 agrees at 8 bases. CDR1 is ENHRY, CDR2 SYGVKD, per germline. This CDR3 is built from 15 residues. V lost 11 bases and J lost 2; bases outside the gene matches: 14.

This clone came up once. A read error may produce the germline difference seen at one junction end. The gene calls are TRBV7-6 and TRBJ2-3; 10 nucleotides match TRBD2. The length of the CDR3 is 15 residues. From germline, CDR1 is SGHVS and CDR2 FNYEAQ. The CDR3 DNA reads TGTGCCAGCAGCCTAGCGGGAGCTAGCACAGATACGCAGTATTTT. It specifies CASSLAGASTDTQYF.

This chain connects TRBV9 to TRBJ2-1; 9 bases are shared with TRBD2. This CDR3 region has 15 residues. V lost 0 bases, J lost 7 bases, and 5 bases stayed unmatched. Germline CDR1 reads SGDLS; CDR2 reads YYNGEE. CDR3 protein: CASSVGRGRVNEQFF. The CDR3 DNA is TGTGCCAGCAGCGTAGGTCGCGGGAGGGTAAATGAGCAGTTCTTC.

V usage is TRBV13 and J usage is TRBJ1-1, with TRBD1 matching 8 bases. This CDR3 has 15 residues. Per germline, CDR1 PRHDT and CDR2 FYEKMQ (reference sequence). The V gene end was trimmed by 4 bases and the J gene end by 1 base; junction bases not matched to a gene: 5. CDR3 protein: CASSCRTGTNTEAFF. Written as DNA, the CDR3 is TGTGCCAGCAGCTGCAGGACAGGGACGAACACTGAAGCTTTCTTT.

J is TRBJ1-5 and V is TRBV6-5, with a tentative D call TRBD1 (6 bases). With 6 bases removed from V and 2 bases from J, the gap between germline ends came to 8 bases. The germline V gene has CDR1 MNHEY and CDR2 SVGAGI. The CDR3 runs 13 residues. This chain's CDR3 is CASSRGRNQPQHF. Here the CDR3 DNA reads TGTGCCAGCAGCAGGGGCCGCAATCAGCCCCAGCATTTT.

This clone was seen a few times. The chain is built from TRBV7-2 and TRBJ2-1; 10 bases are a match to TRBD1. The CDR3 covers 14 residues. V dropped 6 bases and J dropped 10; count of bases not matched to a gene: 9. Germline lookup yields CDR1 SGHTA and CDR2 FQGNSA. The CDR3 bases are TGTGCCAGCAGACTCGGACAGGGGGATAGGGAGCAGTTCTTC. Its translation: CASRLGQGDREQFF.

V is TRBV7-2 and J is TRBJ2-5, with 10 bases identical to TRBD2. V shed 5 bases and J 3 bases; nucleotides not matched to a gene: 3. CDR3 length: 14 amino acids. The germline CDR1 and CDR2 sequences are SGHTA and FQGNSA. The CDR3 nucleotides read TGTGCCAGCAGCCGGACTAGCGGTAAAGAGACCCAGTACTTC. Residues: CASSRTSGKETQYF.

The CDR3, as DNA: TGTGCCAGTAGTAAAGAACTGTTTCTCTCCTACGAGCAGTACTTC. This translates into CASSKELFLSYEQYF. The chain is built from TRBV19 and TRBJ2-7; D remains ambiguous. V was clipped by 4 bases and J by 0 bases, with 13 bases between them. The CDR3 is 15 amino acids. The germline V gene encodes CDR1 LNHDA and CDR2 SQIVND (reference sequence).

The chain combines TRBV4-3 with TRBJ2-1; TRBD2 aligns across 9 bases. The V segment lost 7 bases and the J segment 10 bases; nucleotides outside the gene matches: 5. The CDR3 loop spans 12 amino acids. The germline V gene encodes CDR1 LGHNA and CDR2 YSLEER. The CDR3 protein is CASMVAGDEQFF. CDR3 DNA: TGCGCCAGCATGGTAGCGGGAGACGAGCAGTTCTTC.

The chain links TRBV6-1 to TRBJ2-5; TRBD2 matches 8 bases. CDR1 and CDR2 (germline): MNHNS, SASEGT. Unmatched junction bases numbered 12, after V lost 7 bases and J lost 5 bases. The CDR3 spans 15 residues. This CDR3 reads CASKTSGTRAETQYF. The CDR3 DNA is TGTGCCAGCAAGACATCCGGGACTAGAGCGGAGACCCAGTACTTC.

CDR3 loop: CAWKGASYEQYF. In DNA, the CDR3 is TGTGCCTGGAAGGGGGCCTCCTACGAGCAGTACTTC. The chain joins TRBV30 to TRBJ2-7; 7 bases match TRBD1. After removal of 4 bases from V and 0 bases from J, the junction contained 0 bases not matched to a gene. Germline CDR1 reads GTSNPN; CDR2 reads SVGIG (reference sequence). The CDR3 totals 12 residues.

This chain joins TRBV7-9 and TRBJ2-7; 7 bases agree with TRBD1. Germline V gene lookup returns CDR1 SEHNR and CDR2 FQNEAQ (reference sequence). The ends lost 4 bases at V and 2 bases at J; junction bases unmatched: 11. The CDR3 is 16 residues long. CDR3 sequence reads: CASSYSFEQGTYEQYF. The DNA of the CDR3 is TGTGCCAGCAGCTATAGTTTTGAACAGGGGACCTACGAGCAGTACTTC.

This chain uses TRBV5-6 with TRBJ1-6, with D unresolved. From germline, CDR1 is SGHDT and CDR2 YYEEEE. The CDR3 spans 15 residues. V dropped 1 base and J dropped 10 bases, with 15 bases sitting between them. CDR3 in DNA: TGTGCCAGCAGCTTGTTTGAGGCTTCTGGATCACCCCTCCACTTT. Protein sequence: CASSLFEASGSPLHF. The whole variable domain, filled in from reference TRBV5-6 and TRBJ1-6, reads DAGVTQSPTHLIKTRGQQVTLRCSPKSGHDTVSWYQQALGQGPQFIFQYYEEEERQRGNFPDRFSGHQFPNYSSELNVNALLLGDSALYLCASSLFEASGSPLHFGNGTRLTVT.

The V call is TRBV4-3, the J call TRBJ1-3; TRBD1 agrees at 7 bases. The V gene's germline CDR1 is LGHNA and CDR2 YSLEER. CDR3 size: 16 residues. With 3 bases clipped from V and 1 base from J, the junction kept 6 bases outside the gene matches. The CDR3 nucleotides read TGCGCCAGCAGCCACTTAGGGACAGCTTCTGGAAACACCATATATTTT. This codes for CASSHLGTASGNTIYF.

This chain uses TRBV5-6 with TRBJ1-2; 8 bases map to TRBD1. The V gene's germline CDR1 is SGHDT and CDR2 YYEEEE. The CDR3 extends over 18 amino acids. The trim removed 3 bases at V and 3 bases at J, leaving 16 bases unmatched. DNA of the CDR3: TGTGCCAGCAGCTCCCCCCCAGACAGGGGCCTTCTCTACTATGGCTACACCTTC. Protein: CASSSPPDRGLLYYGYTF.

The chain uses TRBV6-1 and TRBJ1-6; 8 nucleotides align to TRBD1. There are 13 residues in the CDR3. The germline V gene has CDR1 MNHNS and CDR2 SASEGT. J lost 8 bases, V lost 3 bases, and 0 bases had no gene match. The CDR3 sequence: CASSDRGHSPLHF. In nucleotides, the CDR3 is TGTGCCAGCAGTGACAGGGGGCATTCACCCCTCCACTTT.

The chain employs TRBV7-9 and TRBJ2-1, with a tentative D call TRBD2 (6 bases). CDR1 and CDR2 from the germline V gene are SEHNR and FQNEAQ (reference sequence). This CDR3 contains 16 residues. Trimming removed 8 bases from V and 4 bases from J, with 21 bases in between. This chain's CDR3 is CASDETGGMGYNEQFF. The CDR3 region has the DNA TGTGCCAGCGACGAAACTGGAGGGATGGGGTACAATGAGCAGTTCTTC.

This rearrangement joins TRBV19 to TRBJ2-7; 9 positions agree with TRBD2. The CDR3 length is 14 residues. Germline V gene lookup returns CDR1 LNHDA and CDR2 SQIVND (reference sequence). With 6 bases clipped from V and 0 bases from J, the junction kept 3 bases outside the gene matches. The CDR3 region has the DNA TGTGCCAGTAGAAGCGGGAGGAGCTCCTACGAGCAGTACTTC. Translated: CASRSGRSSYEQYF. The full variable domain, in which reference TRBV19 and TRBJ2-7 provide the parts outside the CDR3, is DGGITQSPKYLFRKEGQNVTLSCEQNLNHDAMYWYRQDPGQGLRLIYYSQIVNDFQKGDIAEGYSVSREKKESFPLTVTSAQKNPTAFYLCASRSGRSSYEQYFGPGTRLTVT.

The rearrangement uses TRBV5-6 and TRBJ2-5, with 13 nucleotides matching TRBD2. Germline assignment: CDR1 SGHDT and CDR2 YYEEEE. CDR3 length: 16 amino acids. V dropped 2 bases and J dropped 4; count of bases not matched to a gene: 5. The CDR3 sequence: CASSFWTSGRGETQYF. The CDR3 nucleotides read TGTGCCAGCAGCTTCTGGACTAGCGGGAGAGGAGAGACCCAGTACTTC.

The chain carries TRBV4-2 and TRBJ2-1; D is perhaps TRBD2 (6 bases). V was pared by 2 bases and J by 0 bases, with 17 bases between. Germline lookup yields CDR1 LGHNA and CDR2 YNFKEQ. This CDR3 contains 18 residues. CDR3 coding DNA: TGTGCCAGCAGCCAAACATGGACGGGGGATAGCTCCTACAATGAGCAGTTCTTC. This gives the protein CASSQTWTGDSSYNEQFF.

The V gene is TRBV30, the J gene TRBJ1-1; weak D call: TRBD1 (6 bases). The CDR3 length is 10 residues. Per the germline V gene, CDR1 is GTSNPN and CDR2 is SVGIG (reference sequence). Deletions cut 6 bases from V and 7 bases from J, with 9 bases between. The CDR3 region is CACQGNEAFF. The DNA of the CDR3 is TGTGCCTGCCAGGGGAATGAAGCTTTCTTT.

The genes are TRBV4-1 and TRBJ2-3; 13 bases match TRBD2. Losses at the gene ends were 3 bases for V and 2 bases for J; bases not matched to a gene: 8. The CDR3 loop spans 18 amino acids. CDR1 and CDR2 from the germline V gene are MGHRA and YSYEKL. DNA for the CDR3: TGCGCCAGCAGCCAGTCCGGGACTAGCGGGACGATCACAGATACGCAGTATTTT. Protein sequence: CASSQSGTSGTITDTQYF.

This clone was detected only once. CDR3 in amino acids: CASRPAGGPGETQYF. DNA for the CDR3: TGTGCCAGCAGGCCAGCGGGGGGCCCCGGGGAGACCCAGTACTTC. The J gene is TRBJ2-5, the V gene TRBV6-1, with TRBD2 matching 9 bases. Germline V gene lookup returns CDR1 MNHNS and CDR2 SASEGT. There are 15 residues in the CDR3. With V trimmed by 6 bases and J by 5 bases, 10 bases remained unmatched.